The source of this TCR beta chain is a study of CD8+CD57+ T cells in acquired aplastic anemia. V lost 1 base, J lost 4 bases, and 11 bases stayed unmatched. The germline V gene has CDR1 MNHNS and CDR2 SASEGT. This CDR3 has 17 amino acids. This clonotype was counted at least ten times. Genomic DNA, serving as template, underwent TCR beta VDJ and CDR3 profiling. Each CDR3 protein is one row after TCRdb ran MiXCR on the reads. The sample shows approximately 190,000 distinct CDR3 sequences, over 60% of them seen only once. This TCR was recovered from a human donor with severe aplastic anemia or a healthy control (not recorded which). The chain has TRBV6-1 and TRBJ1-2; 8 bases are shared with TRBD1. The sequenced sample consisted of sorted CD4+, CD8+, or CD8+CD57+ T cells (not recorded which) from PBMCs. CDR3 nucleotides: TGTGCCAGCAGTGAAGTTTCATTAGCTACAGGGGGCTATGGCTACACCTTC. Translated, it gives CASSEVSLATGGYGYTF.